The T cell receptor (beta chain) under discussion was sequenced for a study of early T cells in non-severe SARS-CoV-2 infection. Study context: Sequencing of unsorted whole blood was done on bulk RNA, leaving chains unpaired.

Individually, cDNA molecules had unique molecular identifiers attached to them. One entry per CDR3 protein results from TCRdb running MiXCR on the 5' RACE reads. The sample holds 75,000 to 80,000 distinct CDR3 sequences, 16% seen once. Trimming took off 0 bases at V and 1 base at J, with 9 bases between the two ends. In germline, CDR1 is SGHDN, CDR2 FVKESK. The CDR3 is 15 amino acids. Findings of the study overall: Clonotype matching in VDJdb favored anti-spike CD8 responses and did not capture private and CD4 specificities.

At least ten counts were recorded for this clonotype. The antigen remains unidentified. The chain links TRBV14 to TRBJ2-5; D might be TRBD1 or TRBD2, each matching 5 bases. Sequencing was carried out using whole blood. This TCR was sampled from an adult who was a healthcare worker with PCR-confirmed SARS-CoV-2 infection or an uninfected control (not recorded which). The CDR3 reads CASSQEGTFQETQYF. The CDR3 DNA follows: TGTGCCAGCAGCCAAGAAGGGACCTTCCAAGAGACCCAGTACTTC.